The clone carrying this T cell receptor (beta chain) came up a few times. This record belongs to a study of blood T cell repertoires in COVID-19. Sequencing used immunoSEQ multiplex PCR; TCRdb keeps in-frame clones, though not all of them. The table has 200,000 to 250,000 clones, 85% to 90% seen once. The CDR3 runs to 12 residues. Germline-derived CDR1 and CDR2 are SNHLY and FYNNEI. Between the trimmed V and J ends, which lost 6 bases and 1 base, there was a span of 6 bases. The sequencing sample was made of peripheral blood. This sequence originates from a man aged 30-40 years with COVID-19, enrolled during active disease. V is TRBV2 and J is TRBJ1-1; a weak D match, TRBD1 (5 bases). The CDR3 DNA reads as TGTGCCAGCAGGACAGCGAACACTGAAGCTTTCTTT. The encoded protein is CASRTANTEAFF.